The source of this TCR beta chain is a study of T-cell reconstitution after alpha-beta-depleted transplantation in children. Preparing the TCRbeta library involved the use of unique molecular identifiers. Each CDR3 protein gets one entry after TCRdb re-called the PCR reads with MiXCR. The sample lists around 490,000 distinct CDR3 sequences, roughly an eighth occurring once. V lost 5 bases to trimming and J lost 0 bases, with 8 bases between them. Germline V gives CDR1 SGHTA, CDR2 FQGNSA. The CDR3 is made up of 14 amino acids. The table lists this clonotype with a few counts. Its target is unknown. Study findings and constraints: Some patients showed high day-60 TCRbeta diversity, which derived from surviving recipient T cells and thymic progenitors. Reportedly, roughly two months post-transplant, alpha-beta T cells arose from several hundred expanded graft clones. T-cell numbers and diversity, one year after transplant, stemmed largely from T cells that were newly produced.

The receptor was isolated from a female patient aged 2-15 years who had a stem cell transplant for aplastic anemia, so the T cells may come from the graft donor. The genes are TRBV7-2 and TRBJ2-4; D is uncertain. Sample: PBMCs, mostly from graft donor cells, taken 180 days after TCRalphabeta/CD19-depleted stem cell transplant. The CDR3 DNA is TGTGCCAGCAGCACCGGCGGAGCCAAAAACATTCAGTACTTC. Residues: CASSTGGAKNIQYF. Full variable domain (remainder filled in from reference TRBV7-2 and TRBJ2-4): GAGVSQSPSNKVTEKGKDVELRCDPISGHTALYWYRQSLGQGLEFLIYFQGNSAPDKSGLPSDRFSAERTGGSVSTLTIQRTQQEDSAVYLCASSTGGAKNIQYFGAGTRLSVL.